This T cell receptor (beta chain) was documented in a study of blood T cell repertoires in COVID-19. The overall study: COVID-19 samples collected from the United States, Italy and Spain covered acute and convalescent phases.

CDR1 and CDR2 from the germline V gene are SNHLY and FYNNEI. Trimming shortened V by 7 bases and J by 0 bases, and 9 bases separated the two germline ends. CDR3 length equals 13 residues. Worth noting for this clone: The same CDR3 also results from other DNA sequences found in this sample.

Per the original data handling: Cell counts per sample came from amplifying reference gene primers. Only in-frame clones appear in the TCRdb table, and some are missing; sequencing was by immunoSEQ multiplex PCR. V, J and clone size are those of that table, while D and trimming were read from the DNA. The repertoire has around 67,000 clones, approximately 89% of them found once; the top ten carry more than 7%. The clonotype comes from a human donor in a cohort sampled during active COVID-19. Sequencing used peripheral blood. The rearrangement uses TRBV2 and TRBJ1-1, with D maybe TRBD1 (6 bases). Written as DNA, the CDR3 is TGTGCCAGCAAGCAGGGGATGAACACTGAAGCTTTCTTT. The encoded protein is CASKQGMNTEAFF.